This T cell receptor (beta chain) was obtained from a study of cytomegalovirus exposure and HLA in healthy donors. Study-wide results and caveats: Further analysis, carried out later, found HLA-associated TCR beta chains more clonally expanded than equally common other chains. Reported performance of the classifier showed diagnosis of cytomegalovirus status with high specificity and sensitivity.

Researchers ran the PCR with 60 Vbeta and 13 Jbeta primers. Measured with immunoSEQ multiplex PCR; TCRdb has only the in-frame clones, and not every one. Of under 200,000 clones in the sample, around 80% were seen once. The CDR3 has 17 residues. This clone was counted a few times. What it recognizes is unknown. This rearrangement joins TRBV1 to TRBJ2-3; TRBD2, the table's D call, lacks a check against the DNA. TRBV1 is a documented pseudogene. Sequencing was carried out using PBMCs. This clonotype was sampled from a male donor in good health and CMV-seronegative. The CDR3 spells CTSSQPSRVINTDTQYF. CDR3 in DNA: TGCACCAGCAGCCAGCCATCGCGGGTGATCAACACAGATACGCAGTATTTT.